The 3 T cell receptor beta chains below all came from one sample that was sequenced in a study of radiotherapy plus CTLA-4 blockade in lung cancer. Using immunoSEQ multiplex PCR, the repertoire was profiled, and TCRdb retains in-frame clones only, with some absent. This table has about 49,000 clones, roughly 85% appearing once. Sequencing was performed on peripheral blood, taken from a patient treated with radiotherapy plus ipilimumab. The source of these receptors is a human donor with non-small cell lung cancer whose response to radiotherapy plus ipilimumab could not be evaluated.

V is TRBV7-3 and J is TRBJ2-7; D unclear. Trimming removed 5 bases from V and 5 bases from J, with 13 bases in between. From germline, CDR1 is SGHTA and CDR2 FQGTGA. The CDR3 is 13 amino acids. The CDR3 nucleotides are TGTGCCAGCAGCCTTCGGAGAGAACACGAGCAGTACTTC. Amino acid sequence: CASSLRREHEQYF.

The CDR3 loop is CASSTGLGGYEQYF. In nucleotides, the CDR3 is TGTGCCAGCAGTACTGGACTAGGGGGCTACGAGCAGTACTTC. The V gene is TRBV6-6, the J gene TRBJ2-7; TRBD2 is a possible D gene (7 bases). In germline, CDR1 is MNHNY, CDR2 SVGAGI (reference sequence). V gave up 5 bases and J gave up 3 bases, with 14 bases separating them. The CDR3 runs to 14 residues.

This chain uses TRBV4-2 with TRBJ2-6, with D possibly matching TRBD2 (5 bases). Germline assignment: CDR1 LGHNA and CDR2 YNFKEQ. The CDR3 length is 16 residues. Trimming left V 1 base short and J 2 bases short, with 9 bases between. CDR3: CASSQVVGTGANVLTF. CDR3 bases: TGTGCCAGCAGCCAAGTCGTCGGGACTGGGGCCAACGTCCTGACTTTC.